This entry is about one T cell receptor (beta chain). This specimen belongs to a study of blood T cell repertoires in COVID-19. Method: immunoSEQ multiplex PCR; TCRdb's copy keeps in-frame clones and lacks some. The sample contains about 160,000 clones, more than 80% of which appear only once. The length of the CDR3 is 17 residues. V gave up 2 bases and J gave up 1 base; unmatched junction bases: 10. From germline, CDR1 is SEHNR and CDR2 FQNEAQ (reference sequence). This sequence originates from a human donor in a cohort sampled during active COVID-19. This chain joins TRBV7-9 and TRBJ2-7; 8 nucleotides match TRBD2. Sequenced input: peripheral blood. Here the CDR3 reads CASSLKGGLVESYEQYF. The CDR3 nucleotides are TGTGCCAGCAGCTTAAAGGGGGGACTAGTTGAATCCTACGAGCAGTACTTC.